This T cell receptor (beta chain) was recovered during a study of regulatory T cells in long-lasting Graves disease. Overall study results and limits: Among the persistent patients, fewer than 3,500 public clonotypes were shared, more than the 850 to 1,000 shared among new patients.

Time point meaning: newly diagnosed GD, antithyroid drugs for less than 3 months. PBMCs were the source of the RNA used for TCR sequencing. Looked up from germline, CDR1 is DFQATT and CDR2 is SNEGSKA (reference sequence). Trimming took off 3 bases at V and 0 bases at J, with 3 bases between the two ends. The CDR3 has 12 residues. Arm-PCR of CDR3 regions and iRepertoire HTBI primers were used to build TCR beta libraries. Per the original methods: Across samples, more than 55 TRBV and some 13 TRBJ segments were found. TCRdb processed the multiplex PCR reads anew with MiXCR; each CDR3 protein has one entry. It is TCRdb's table, rather than the study itself, that gives the V and J calls and clone size. This sample carries 580,000 or so distinct CDR3 sequences, 15% to 20% of them seen once, and the ten largest clones take 12%. This clonotype came up a few times. Its antigen is not known. The same sample was also used in a study of T cells in Graves' hyperthyroidism and ophthalmopathy. As that study records: Patients showing uncontrolled infection, other autoimmune disease, pregnancy or lactation were ineligible.

The specimen comprised peripheral blood mononuclear cells (PBMCs), sampled at new diagnosis, from a patient treated with antithyroid drugs. The receptor's source is a man aged 18 to 29 with Graves disease. The chain carries TRBV20-1 and TRBJ1-3; no definite D call. CDR3 nucleotides: TGCAGTGCTAGGGACTCTGGAAACACCATATATTTT. Translation: CSARDSGNTIYF.